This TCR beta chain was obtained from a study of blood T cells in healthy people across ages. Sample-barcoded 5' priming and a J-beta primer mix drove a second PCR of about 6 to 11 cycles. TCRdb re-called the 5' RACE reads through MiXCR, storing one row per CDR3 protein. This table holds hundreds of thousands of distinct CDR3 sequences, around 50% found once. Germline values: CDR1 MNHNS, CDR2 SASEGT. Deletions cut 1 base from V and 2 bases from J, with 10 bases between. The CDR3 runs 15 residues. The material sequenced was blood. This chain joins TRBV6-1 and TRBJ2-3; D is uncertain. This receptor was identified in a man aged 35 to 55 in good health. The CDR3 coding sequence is TGTGCCAGCAGTGAAGAGGGCAGCTACACAGATACGCAGTATTTT. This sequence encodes CASSEEGSYTDTQYF.